These 28 T cell receptor beta chains share one sample of origin, sequenced in a study of CD8 T cells in Susac syndrome. RNA amounts of roughly 0.45 to 1 ug underwent reverse transcription with random hexamers. Each CDR3 protein is one row after TCRdb ran MiXCR on the immunoSEQ multiplex PCR reads. The sample has tens of thousands of distinct CDR3 sequences, approximately 94% seen once. Sequencing was done on a sample of CD8+ T cells from PBMCs. These receptors were obtained from a human donor in good health.

V usage is TRBV13 and J usage is TRBJ2-1; D not certain. The germline CDR1 and CDR2 sequences are PRHDT and FYEKMQ (reference sequence). The germline V and J ends were trimmed by 5 bases and 7 bases, with 9 bases remaining between them. The CDR3 covers 12 residues. As DNA, the CDR3 is TGTGCCAGCAGCCCCTTCCGGAATGAGCAGTTCTTC. Amino acid sequence: CASSPFRNEQFF.

The chain recombines TRBV11-2 with TRBJ2-1; tentatively, D is TRBD2 (6 bases). The CDR3 loop spans 14 amino acids. The V and J ends lost 5 bases and 2 bases respectively, with 10 bases between them. From germline, CDR1 is SGHAT and CDR2 FQNNGV. CDR3 bases: TGTGCCAGCAGCCTGGACTATACCTACAATGAGCAGTTCTTC. The encoded protein is CASSLDYTYNEQFF. The whole variable domain, filled in from reference TRBV11-2 and TRBJ2-1, reads EAGVAQSPRYKIIEKRQSVAFWCNPISGHATLYWYQQILGQGPKLLIQFQNNGVVDDSQLPKDRFSAERLKGVDSTLKIQPAKLEDSAVYLCASSLDYTYNEQFFGPGTRLTVL.

This chain links TRBV25-1 with TRBJ2-1; TRBD2 aligns across 11 bases. The germline CDR1 and CDR2 sequences are MGHDK and SYGVNS. The trim removed 5 bases at V and 6 bases at J, leaving 6 bases unmatched. This CDR3 has 15 residues. Here the CDR3 DNA reads TGTGCCAGCAGTAAACTAGCGGGAGTCCCCAATGAGCAGTTCTTC. Its protein is CASSKLAGVPNEQFF.

The rearrangement joins TRBV29-1 to TRBJ2-3, with 10 nucleotides matching TRBD1. Trimming cost V 5 bases and J 4 bases; bases outside gene matches: 12. The V gene's germline CDR1 is SQVTM and CDR2 ANQGSEA. This CDR3 region has 16 residues. CDR3 region: CSVKNGGQGLADTQYF. The DNA for the CDR3 is TGCAGCGTTAAAAATGGGGGACAGGGGTTGGCAGATACGCAGTATTTT.

This rearrangement joins TRBV6-2 or TRBV6-3 to TRBJ2-3; 12 bases match TRBD2. CDR3 length equals 17 residues. Germline V gene lookup returns CDR1 MNHEY and CDR2 SVGEGT. Losses at the gene ends were 6 bases for V and 6 bases for J; bases not matched to a gene: 13. CDR3 DNA: TGTGCCAGCAGCCCCCTAACTAGCGGGAGGACTGGGGATACGCAGTATTTT. This gives the protein CASSPLTSGRTGDTQYF.

J is TRBJ1-1 and V is TRBV7-9, with D possibly TRBD1 on 6 matching bases. The germline V and J ends were trimmed by 5 bases and 3 bases, with 22 bases remaining between them. Germline V gene sequence: CDR1 SEHNR, CDR2 FQNEAQ (reference sequence). The CDR3 is made up of 17 amino acids. The CDR3 reads CASSTWTVEGLDTEAFF. CDR3 nucleotides: TGTGCCAGCAGCACTTGGACAGTAGAAGGGCTTGACACTGAAGCTTTCTTT.

The chain couples TRBV5-6 to TRBJ2-1; 7 positions agree with TRBD2. The J segment lost 9 bases and the V segment lost 3 bases, leaving 6 bases of the junction unmatched. CDR1 and CDR2 from the germline V gene are SGHDT and YYEEEE. This CDR3 has 13 amino acids. In nucleotides, the CDR3 is TGTGCCAGCAGCTACGGCGGGAGTGGTGAGCAGTTCTTC. Translated, it gives CASSYGGSGEQFF.

This chain joins TRBV7-8 and TRBJ2-7; a possible D gene is TRBD2 (6 bases). The V and J ends lost 5 bases and 0 bases respectively, with 14 bases between them. The CDR3 consists of 15 residues. Germline V gives CDR1 SGHVS, CDR2 FQNEAQ. The CDR3 loop reads CASSPLRETSYEQYF. The DNA of the CDR3 is TGTGCCAGCAGCCCTTTACGGGAGACCTCCTACGAGCAGTACTTC.

This sequence joins TRBV7-2 and TRBJ2-7; no clear D. Germline-derived CDR1 and CDR2 are SGHTA and FQGNSA. Trimming stripped 1 base from V and 3 bases from J, with 10 bases between. CDR3 length: 14 amino acids. The CDR3 spells CASSLGVYGYEQYF. The CDR3 DNA reads TGTGCCAGCAGCTTAGGGGTATATGGCTACGAGCAGTACTTC.

This clonotype was counted a single time. This sequence joins TRBV5-1 and TRBJ2-7, with 8 positions matching TRBD1. The CDR3 contains 14 residues. Losses at the gene ends were 7 bases for V and 6 bases for J; bases not matched to a gene: 12. CDR1 and CDR2 from the germline V gene are SGHRS and YFSETQ. The CDR3 reads CASVSGTGGREQYF. CDR3 in DNA: TGCGCCAGCGTATCCGGGACAGGAGGCCGCGAGCAGTACTTC.

The table lists this clonotype with a count of one. The chain carries TRBV21-1 and TRBJ2-2; the listed D gene, TRBD2, was not tested against the DNA. TRBV21-1 is labeled a pseudogene. The CDR3 totals 16 residues. Written as DNA, the CDR3 is TGTGCCAGTAAAGCCGGACTAGCCGGGTACACCGGGGAGCTGTTTTTT. Translating it yields CASKAGLAGYTGELFF.

The J gene is TRBJ2-7, the V gene TRBV29-1, with 8 bases aligning to TRBD2. The V gene's germline CDR1 is SQVTM and CDR2 ANQGSEA. Trimming cost V 0 bases and J 0 bases; bases outside gene matches: 7. The length of the CDR3 is 16 residues. Written as DNA, the CDR3 is TGCAGCGTTGAAGATTCGGGGGGGCCTCTCTCCTACGAGCAGTACTTC. Translation gives CSVEDSGGPLSYEQYF.

The J gene is TRBJ2-1, the V gene TRBV15, with D tentatively TRBD2 (5 bases). V was clipped by 3 bases and J by 4 bases, with 16 bases between them. This CDR3 comprises 16 residues. Germline lookup yields CDR1 LNHNV and CDR2 YYDKDF (reference sequence). The CDR3 DNA reads as TGTGCCACCAGCAGTCGGACCTTGAGGGAATACAATGAGCAGTTCTTC. It specifies CATSSRTLREYNEQFF.

This clonotype was counted only a few times. This chain connects TRBV7-9 to TRBJ1-5; no reliable D call. Trimming took 0 bases from V and 6 from J, leaving 9 bases between them. Per the germline V gene, CDR1 is SEHNR and CDR2 is FQNEAQ (reference sequence). There are 14 residues in the CDR3. The CDR3 here is CASSLAGEAQPQHF. The CDR3 DNA follows: TGTGCCAGCAGCTTAGCAGGTGAAGCTCAGCCCCAGCATTTT.

The V and J genes are TRBV11-2 and TRBJ1-1; D call uncertain. Germline V gives CDR1 SGHAT, CDR2 FQNNGV. This CDR3 region has 14 residues. V lost 5 bases, J lost 1 base, and 11 bases lay in between. This CDR3 reads CASSTGGWNTEAFF. Written as DNA, the CDR3 is TGTGCCAGCAGCACCGGTGGCTGGAACACTGAAGCTTTCTTT.

J is TRBJ2-3 and V is TRBV29-1; TRBD2 matches at 7 bases. The CDR3 runs 14 residues. Trimming at V came to 4 bases and at J to 2 bases, leaving 6 bases not matched to a gene. Germline loops: CDR1 SQVTM, CDR2 ANQGSEA. This chain's CDR3 is CSVGPGGPTDTQYF. CDR3 sequence (DNA): TGCAGCGTTGGGCCGGGGGGACCCACAGATACGCAGTATTTT.

The gene calls are TRBV11-2 and TRBJ2-7; 12 nucleotides agree with TRBD2. Germline CDR1 reads SGHAT; CDR2 reads FQNNGV. This CDR3 spans 15 amino acids. After removal of 3 bases from V and 4 bases from J, the junction contained 4 bases not matched to a gene. The CDR3 region is CASSFGLAGHYEQYF. In nucleotides, the CDR3 is TGTGCCAGCAGCTTCGGACTAGCGGGACATTACGAGCAGTACTTC.

The gene calls are TRBV28 and TRBJ1-2, with D possibly being TRBD1 (5 bases). The CDR3 extends over 14 amino acids. The germline V gene has CDR1 MDHEN and CDR2 SYDVKM. V dropped 7 bases and J dropped 4 bases, with 16 bases sitting between them. CDR3 bases: TGTGCCAGCATCAACCGGGACCTTGGCTATGGCTACACCTTC. As protein: CASINRDLGYGYTF.

The J gene is TRBJ2-4, the V gene TRBV7-9; D is unclear. Germline V CDR1 and CDR2: SEHNR, FQNEAQ (reference sequence). This CDR3 spans 15 amino acids. Between the trimmed V and J ends, which lost 4 bases and 1 base, there was a span of 11 bases. The CDR3 coding sequence is TGTGCCAGCAGCTCGAGCTTTTTGGCCAAAAACATTCAGTACTTC. It codes for CASSSSFLAKNIQYF.

The chain uses TRBV4-1 and TRBJ2-2; D tentatively fits TRBD1 or TRBD2 (5 bases each). The CDR3 has 15 amino acids. Trimming pared 4 bases from V and 5 bases from J, leaving 14 bases between. Germline CDR1 reads MGHRA; CDR2 reads YSYEKL. The CDR3 is CASSRGGLRTGELFF. The CDR3 nucleotides read TGCGCCAGCAGCCGTGGGGGTTTGAGGACCGGGGAGCTGTTTTTT.

The V and J genes are TRBV9 and TRBJ2-7; the match to TRBD2 covers 7 bases. The germline V gene encodes CDR1 SGDLS and CDR2 YYNGEE. CDR3 size: 12 residues. The ends lost 2 bases at V and 6 bases at J; junction bases unmatched: 2. The DNA for the CDR3 is TGTGCCAGCAGCGTTTGGGGGGGCGAGCAGTACTTC. Its protein product is CASSVWGGEQYF. The complete variable domain, with remaining parts taken from reference TRBV9 and TRBJ2-7, reads DSGVTQTPKHLITATGQRVTLRCSPRSGDLSVYWYQQSLDQGLQFLIQYYNGEERAKGNILERFSAQQFPDLHSELNLSSLELGDSALYFCASSVWGGEQYFGPGTRLTVT.

The chain uses TRBV4-1 and TRBJ1-5; no clear D gene. This CDR3 comprises 15 residues. V was cut by 1 base and J by 9 bases, with 16 bases left in between. The germline gives CDR1 MGHRA, CDR2 YSYEKL. The CDR3 is CASSQVEGNPGPQHF. DNA of the CDR3: TGCGCCAGCAGCCAAGTTGAGGGCAACCCGGGGCCCCAGCATTTT.

V is TRBV29-1 and J is TRBJ2-7; TRBD1 is a possible D gene (6 bases). CDR3 length: 13 residues. Trimming pared 8 bases from V and 7 bases from J, leaving 21 bases between. CDR1 and CDR2 (germline): SQVTM, ANQGSEA. CDR3 protein: CSPTRTGFSEQYF. DNA for the CDR3: TGCAGCCCCACAAGAACAGGGTTTAGTGAGCAGTACTTC.

This chain uses TRBV28 with TRBJ1-5, with D possibly matching TRBD1 (6 bases). Germline V gives CDR1 MDHEN, CDR2 SYDVKM. V dropped 2 bases and J dropped 7 bases, with 12 bases sitting between them. This CDR3 has 14 amino acids. CDR3 sequence (DNA): TGTGCCAGCAGTTTAAGAGGTGACAGGCAGCCCCAGCATTTT. This translates into CASSLRGDRQPQHF.

The chain carries TRBV12-3 or TRBV12-4 and TRBJ1-5; no reliable D call. CDR3 size: 13 residues. Trimming removed 5 bases from V and 2 bases from J, with 7 bases in between. DNA of the CDR3: TGTGCCAGCAGTCGTGGGGGCAATCAGCCCCAGCATTTT. As protein: CASSRGGNQPQHF.

The chain combines TRBV4-1 with TRBJ2-1; either TRBD1 or TRBD2 may fit D (6 bases each). This CDR3 has 15 amino acids. From germline, CDR1 is MGHRA and CDR2 YSYEKL. V was cut by 3 bases and J by 6 bases, with 15 bases left in between. The CDR3 region is CASSHEGGGGNEQFF. The CDR3 DNA reads as TGCGCCAGCAGCCACGAAGGAGGGGGAGGCAATGAGCAGTTCTTC.

This chain uses TRBV24-1 with TRBJ2-5; 10 nucleotides align to TRBD2. CDR1 and CDR2 from the germline V gene are KGHDR and SFDVKD. This CDR3 comprises 18 residues. Germline trimming cut 4 bases from V and 5 bases from J; bases unmatched to any gene: 15. In nucleotides, the CDR3 is TGTGCCACCAGTGACCCTCGCACTAGCGGGGAGGGTATGGAGACCCAGTACTTC. It translates to CATSDPRTSGEGMETQYF.

The V gene is TRBV25-1, the J gene TRBJ1-1; D is unresolved. Germline V CDR1 and CDR2: MGHDK, SYGVNS. The ends were cut back, 5 bases at V and 3 bases at J, with 4 bases in the middle. The CDR3 spans 11 residues. This CDR3 is CASSWDTEAFF. In DNA form, the CDR3 reads TGTGCCAGCAGTTGGGACACTGAAGCTTTCTTT.